The present T cell receptor beta chain was sequenced within a study of glioma-infiltrating T cells. Regarding the study as a whole: Very few CDR3 sequences were shared between tissue and blood. Above-expected tissue-blood divergence occurred in all gliomas, most in low-grade ones.

The iRepertoire nested amplicon-rescue multiplex PCR amplified TCR alpha and beta CDR3s from RNA. One-step reverse transcription and amplification started from approximately 100-400 ng of tissue mRNA or PBMC total RNA. TCRdb redid the calling of the multiplex PCR reads with MiXCR, one entry per CDR3 protein. The sample lists under 200,000 distinct CDR3 sequences, 32% occurring once. A remark on this clonotype: Its specificity is unknown. A read error may account for a junction end that differs from germline.

CDR1 and CDR2 from the germline V gene are DFQATT and SNEGSKA (reference sequence). This CDR3 has 11 amino acids. Specimen: glioma tissue, nonneoplastic brain tissue, or PBMCs (not recorded which). The chain couples TRBV20-1 to TRBJ2-2; D may be TRBD2 (5 bases). The receptor's source is a human donor with low-grade glioma or glioblastoma, undergoing nonglioma brain surgery, or in good health (not recorded which). CDR3 bases: TGCAGTGCTTGGATGAACGGGGAGCTGTTTTTC. Its translation: CSAWMNGELFF.